This T cell receptor (beta chain) was obtained from a study of blood T cell repertoires in COVID-19. Overall study context: COVID-19 samples, acute and convalescent, were from the United States, Italy and Spain. The analysed material was cDNA or gDNA that came from T cells, B-cell-depleted T cells, or PBMCs.

Worth noting for this clone: The sample holds other DNA sequences that translate to the same CDR3.

In the original workflow: It was from reference gene primer amplification that nucleated cell counts were estimated. Sequencing used immunoSEQ multiplex PCR; TCRdb keeps in-frame clones, though not all of them. That table gives V, J and clone size, and the DNA gave D and trimming. The sample shows roughly 200,000 clones, 88% of them seen only once. Sequences were obtained from peripheral blood. This TCR was sampled from a man aged 40-49 years with active or convalescent COVID-19.

This CDR3 reads CASSLQGDTEAFF. In nucleotides, the CDR3 is TGTGCCAGCAGCCTACAGGGAGACACTGAAGCTTTCTTT. The chain has TRBV7-9 and TRBJ1-1; tentatively, D is TRBD1 (6 bases). The CDR3 runs to 13 residues. The V end lost 5 bases, the J end lost 3 bases, and 10 bases lay between the germline ends. Germline CDR1 is SEHNR and CDR2 is FQNEAQ (reference sequence).